This T cell receptor beta chain stems from a study of OX40 agonist ivuxolimab in advanced cancers. The wider study: Clinicians treated patients with ivuxolimab, an agonistic anti-OX40 (CD134) antibody.

TCRdb's table, derived via immunoSEQ multiplex PCR, lists solely in-frame clones and lacks some. The table records about 88,000 clones, approximately 87% of them present only once. Germline loops: CDR1 MNHEY, CDR2 SMNVEV (reference sequence). The germline V and J ends were trimmed by 2 bases and 5 bases, with 10 bases remaining between them. CDR3 length: 14 residues. Study-wide results and caveats: Average numbers of expanded clones were greater in CD8+ T cells than in CD4+. Clonal expansion from baseline to week 6 occurred in both CD4+ and CD8+ T cells. Partial responders at 0.1-3.0 mg/kg had among the lowest clonal expansion.

To note about this clone: Its antigen is not known.

The receptor comes from an adult with an advanced solid tumor such as melanoma, head and neck, liver or kidney cancer. The source was CD4+ or CD8+ T cells sorted from blood, collected in a trial of the OX40 agonist ivuxolimab. J is TRBJ2-1 and V is TRBV27; possible D gene TRBD2, 6 bases. CDR3 DNA: TGTGCCAGCAGTTTAGGCGGGATTAACAATGAGCAGTTCTTC. Translated: CASSLGGINNEQFF.